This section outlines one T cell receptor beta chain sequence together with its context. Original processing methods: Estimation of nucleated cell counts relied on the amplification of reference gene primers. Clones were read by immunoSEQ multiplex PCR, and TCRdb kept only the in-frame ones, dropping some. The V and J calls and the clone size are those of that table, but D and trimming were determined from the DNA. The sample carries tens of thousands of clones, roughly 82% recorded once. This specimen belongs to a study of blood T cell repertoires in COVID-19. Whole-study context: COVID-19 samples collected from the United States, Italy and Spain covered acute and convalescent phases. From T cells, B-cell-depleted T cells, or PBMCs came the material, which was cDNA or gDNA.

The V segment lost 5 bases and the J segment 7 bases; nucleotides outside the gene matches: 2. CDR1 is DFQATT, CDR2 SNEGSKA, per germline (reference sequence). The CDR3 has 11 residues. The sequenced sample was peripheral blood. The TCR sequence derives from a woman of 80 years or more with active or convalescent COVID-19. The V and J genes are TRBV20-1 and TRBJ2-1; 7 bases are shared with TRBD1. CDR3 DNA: TGCAGTGCTCTGACAGGGAATGAGCAGTTCTTC. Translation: CSALTGNEQFF.